The 13 T cell receptor beta chains below come from one sample, sequenced in a study of blood T cell repertoires in COVID-19. The table came from immunoSEQ multiplex PCR; TCRdb's copy has only in-frame clones and leaves some out. The profile shows roughly 340,000 clones, 80% to 90% of them singletons. The sequenced sample was peripheral blood. The source is a woman between 45 and 60 years old with COVID-19, enrolled during active disease.

The chain has TRBV12-3 or TRBV12-4 and TRBJ2-3; D is undetermined. This CDR3 has 11 residues. Between the trimmed V and J ends, which lost 4 bases and 10 bases, there was a span of 9 bases. CDR3 sequence: CASSSPQAQYF. The CDR3 DNA sequence: TGTGCCAGCAGTTCCCCCCAGGCGCAGTATTTT.

This clone has only one observation. The chain has TRBV5-1 and TRBJ2-3; D is uncertain. V was trimmed by 5 bases and J by 1 base, leaving 11 bases between them. CDR1 is SGHRS and CDR2 is YFSETQ in the germline V gene. The CDR3 loop spans 14 amino acids. CDR3 DNA sequence: TGCGCCAGCAGTTATCCCCAGGGCACAGATACGCAGTATTTT. Its protein product is CASSYPQGTDTQYF.

DNA for the CDR3: TGCGCCAGCAGCCCTCTCCCAGGGTCAACTAATGAAAAACTGTTTTTT. Protein product: CASSPLPGSTNEKLFF. The genes are TRBV5-1 and TRBJ1-4, with D possibly TRBD1 on 5 matching bases. V dropped 4 bases and J dropped 0 bases, with 13 bases sitting between them. The germline V gene encodes CDR1 SGHRS and CDR2 YFSETQ. There are 16 residues in the CDR3. Combining the CDR3 with reference TRBV5-1 and TRBJ1-4 gives the whole variable domain KAGVTQTPRYLIKTRGQQVTLSCSPISGHRSVSWYQQTPGQGLQFLFEYFSETQRNKGNFPGRFSGRQFSNSRSEMNVSTLELGDSALYLCASSPLPGSTNEKLFFGSGTQLSVL.

This clone was seen more than once but under ten times. The V call is TRBV6-4, the J call TRBJ2-5; TRBD2 is a possible D gene (5 bases). With 4 bases removed from V and 1 base from J, the gap between germline ends came to 16 bases. The CDR3 has 16 amino acids. Germline CDR1 reads MRHNA; CDR2 reads SNTAGT. CDR3 nucleotide sequence: TGTGCCAGCAGTGGCTCTAGCAGCATACCCCAAGAGACCCAGTACTTC. Amino acids: CASSGSSSIPQETQYF.

This chain joins TRBV29-1 and TRBJ2-4; D call uncertain. The length of the CDR3 is 16 residues. V lost 4 bases to trimming and J lost 0 bases, with 16 bases between them. The V gene's germline CDR1 is SQVTM and CDR2 ANQGSEA. The CDR3 bases are TGCAGCGTTGGTGGCACAGATAACCTAGCCAAAAACATTCAGTACTTC. Protein: CSVGGTDNLAKNIQYF.

This chain links TRBV27 with TRBJ2-1; 10 nucleotides line up with TRBD2. The CDR3 is made up of 15 amino acids. The germline gives CDR1 MNHEY, CDR2 SMNVEV (reference sequence). J gave up 4 bases and V 3 bases, and 3 bases lay outside the gene matches. The CDR3 nucleotides read TGTGCCAGCAGTTTCGCTAGCGGGGGTTACAATGAGCAGTTCTTC. Amino acid sequence: CASSFASGGYNEQFF.

The rearrangement uses TRBV5-1 and TRBJ2-7; TRBD2 matches at 7 bases. V lost 6 bases and J lost 7; bases outside the gene matches: 7. This CDR3 has 12 amino acids. Germline V gives CDR1 SGHRS, CDR2 YFSETQ. This CDR3 is CASKRWEGEQYF. The CDR3 bases are TGCGCCAGCAAGCGGTGGGAGGGGGAGCAGTACTTC.

This clone was observed a single time. This sequence joins TRBV14 and TRBJ2-3, with 9 positions matching TRBD2. The CDR3 spans 18 residues. J was trimmed by 0 bases and V by 1 base; bases with no gene match: 8. The germline CDR1 and CDR2 sequences are SGHDN and FVKESK. The CDR3 reads CASSQGLLAGPSTDTQYF. In nucleotides, the CDR3 is TGTGCCAGCAGCCAAGGGTTGCTAGCGGGACCTAGCACAGATACGCAGTATTTT.

CDR3 DNA sequence: TGTGCCAGCAGCTGGGGCCAGGGGATCCGAGAGACCCAGTACTTC. Translation gives CASSWGQGIRETQYF. The chain joins TRBV11-3 to TRBJ2-5, with D tentatively TRBD1 (6 bases). Trimming took 4 bases from V and 4 from J, leaving 16 bases between them. The CDR3 runs 15 residues. Germline V gives CDR1 SGHNT, CDR2 YENEEA. The full variable domain, with the rest looked up from reference TRBV11-3 and TRBJ2-5, is EAGVVQSPRYKIIEKKQPVAFWCNPISGHNTLYWYLQNLGQGPELLIRYENEEAVDDSQLPKDRFSAERLKGVDSTLKIQPAELGDSAVYLCASSWGQGIRETQYFGPGTRLLVL.

V gene TRBV9 combines with J gene TRBJ2-3; 7 nucleotides agree with TRBD1. Germline values: CDR1 SGDLS, CDR2 YYNGEE. The CDR3 has 15 residues. V lost 4 bases to trimming and J lost 3 bases; unmatched junction nucleotides: 8. In DNA, the CDR3 is TGTGCCAGCAGCCCTCGAGCACAGGGGACAGATACGCAGTATTTT. Protein product: CASSPRAQGTDTQYF.

V gene TRBV18 combines with J gene TRBJ2-7; 8 bases fit TRBD2. CDR1 is KGHSH and CDR2 is LQKENI in the germline V gene. The V segment lost 5 bases and the J segment 9 bases; nucleotides outside the gene matches: 9. This CDR3 comprises 13 residues. Written as DNA, the CDR3 is TGTGCCAGCTCAACCTCCGGGGCGGGAGGGCAGTACTTC. This encodes CASSTSGAGGQYF.

CDR3: CASSGRRDEQYF. The CDR3 DNA sequence: TGTGCCAGTAGCGGGAGGCGGGACGAGCAGTACTTC. The rearrangement links TRBV19 to TRBJ2-7; 7 bases match TRBD2. Trimming removed 6 bases from V and 5 bases from J; junction bases left unmatched: 4. Germline CDR1 and CDR2: LNHDA and SQIVND (reference sequence). The CDR3 totals 12 residues. Filled out from reference TRBV19 and TRBJ2-7, the complete variable domain reads DGGITQSPKYLFRKEGQNVTLSCEQNLNHDAMYWYRQDPGQGLRLIYYSQIVNDFQKGDIAEGYSVSREKKESFPLTVTSAQKNPTAFYLCASSGRRDEQYFGPGTRLTVT.

This clone was counted between two and nine times. The chain uses TRBV9 and TRBJ1-4; maybe TRBD1 (5 bases). CDR1 SGDLS and CDR2 YYNGEE come from the germline V gene. V lost 3 bases to trimming and J lost 7 bases, with 10 bases between them. CDR3 length equals 13 residues. The CDR3 sequence: CASSAQVGEKLFF. CDR3 nucleotides: TGTGCCAGCAGCGCACAGGTGGGTGAAAAACTGTTTTTT.